One sample yielded the 28 T cell receptor beta chains listed below, sequenced in a study of monozygotic twins with inflammatory bowel disease. Reanalyzing the 5' RACE reads, TCRdb keeps one entry per CDR3 protein, without DNA. The table gives a few hundred thousand distinct CDR3 sequences; the top ten clones make up 1.5% to 2% of it. The sequencing sample was made of blood. The receptor set was obtained from a human donor with ulcerative colitis or Crohn's disease, or a healthy co-twin of an affected twin (not recorded which).

The chain uses TRBV11-2 and TRBJ2-7. Germline CDR1 and CDR2: SGHAT and FQNNGV. This CDR3 is built from 12 residues. This chain's CDR3 is CASSPQNGEQYF. Based on the CDR3 plus reference TRBV11-2 and TRBJ2-7, the full variable domain is EAGVAQSPRYKIIEKRQSVAFWCNPISGHATLYWYQQILGQGPKLLIQFQNNGVVDDSQLPKDRFSAERLKGVDSTLKIQPAKLEDSAVYLCASSPQNGEQYFGPGTRLTVT.

The genes are TRBV3-1 and TRBJ2-3; TCRdb picks TRBD1, but there is no DNA to check that call. Germline-derived CDR1 and CDR2 are LGHDT and YNNKEL (reference sequence). CDR3 length equals 12 residues. CDR3 loop: CASSPQGDTQYF.

CDR3 sequence reads: CASKNRGPEAFF. The V call is TRBV2, the J call TRBJ1-1; TCRdb proposes TRBD1, but this gene call is untestable without DNA. Germline V CDR1 and CDR2: SNHLY, FYNNEI. The CDR3 sequence is 12 residues long.

The chain has TRBV19 and TRBJ2-1; TCRdb returns TRBD2, unconfirmable since there is no DNA. Germline V gene data show CDR1 as LNHDA and CDR2 as SQIVND (reference sequence). The CDR3 runs to 14 residues. The CDR3 spells CASSDRGRTVEQFF.

This sequence joins TRBV12-3 or TRBV12-4 and TRBJ2-2. This CDR3 comprises 14 residues. The chain's CDR3 is CASQRLRNTGELFF.

The chain combines TRBV4-1 with TRBJ2-5; without DNA, the TCRdb call of TRBD2 cannot be checked. Germline CDR1 and CDR2: MGHRA and YSYEKL. The length of the CDR3 is 15 residues. CDR3 sequence: CASSPRPSVGETQYF.

The chain uses TRBV20-1 and TRBJ2-1; TCRdb returns TRBD2, unconfirmable since there is no DNA. The CDR3 has 12 amino acids. The germline V gene has CDR1 DFQATT and CDR2 SNEGSKA (reference sequence). The CDR3 sequence is CSARPTGGLWFF.

The chain couples TRBV5-4 to TRBJ1-4. The CDR3 consists of 14 residues. The germline V gene has CDR1 SGHNT and CDR2 YYREEE (reference sequence). CDR3: CASSFWGEGEKLFF. Drawing the rest from reference TRBV5-4 and TRBJ1-4, the complete variable domain is ETGVTQSPTHLIKTRGQQVTLRCSSQSGHNTVSWYQQALGQGPQFIFQYYREEENGRGNFPPRFSGLQFPNYSSELNVNALELDDSALYLCASSFWGEGEKLFFGSGTQLSVL.

V gene TRBV29-1 combines with J gene TRBJ1-5. The CDR3 covers 13 residues. The germline gives CDR1 SQVTM, CDR2 ANQGSEA. CDR3 loop: CSALADGNQPQHF.

The chain links TRBV12-3 or TRBV12-4 to TRBJ2-2; TCRdb's D gene call, TRBD2, goes unchecked for lack of DNA. The CDR3 consists of 15 residues. CDR3 sequence: CASSLPGMATGELFF.

The chain joins TRBV5-1 to TRBJ2-5; TCRdb's D call, TRBD1, is unchecked because there is no DNA. This CDR3 contains 15 residues. Germline V gives CDR1 SGHRS, CDR2 YFSETQ. CDR3 protein: CASSLGSRGQETQYF.

The chain recombines TRBV7-9 with TRBJ1-2. The CDR3 sequence is 13 residues long. Per germline, CDR1 SEHNR and CDR2 FQNEAQ (reference sequence). The CDR3 here is CASSPSPPPSYTF.

V usage is TRBV15 and J usage is TRBJ2-2; TCRdb outputs TRBD1, but without DNA this stays unchecked. Germline CDR1 reads LNHNV; CDR2 reads YYDKDF (reference sequence). The CDR3 is 15 residues long. The chain's CDR3 is CATSRGGSSTGELFF.

The chain has TRBV27 and TRBJ2-4; the D call of TRBD1 rests on TCRdb alone, since no DNA is present to check it. The CDR3 consists of 17 residues. Germline values: CDR1 MNHEY, CDR2 SMNVEV (reference sequence). CDR3 residues: CASSLSTGTIAKNIQYF.

The CDR3 sequence: CSARDPGQGSNEQFF. The gene calls are TRBV20-1 and TRBJ2-1; TCRdb's D call, TRBD1, is unchecked because there is no DNA. The CDR3 is made up of 15 amino acids. Germline V lookup: CDR1 DFQATT, CDR2 SNEGSKA (reference sequence).

The CDR3 region is CASSSTWAYEQYF. The chain employs TRBV12-3 or TRBV12-4 and TRBJ2-7. The CDR3 length is 13 residues.

V is TRBV9 and J is TRBJ2-1. Germline CDR1 and CDR2: SGDLS and YYNGEE. The CDR3 is made up of 14 amino acids. CDR3 sequence: CASSVGSHMSEQFF.

The V gene is TRBV12-3 or TRBV12-4, the J gene TRBJ2-2; the D call from TCRdb, TRBD1, cannot be confirmed without DNA. This CDR3 spans 15 amino acids. The CDR3: CASSWDRGPTGELFF.

The chain couples TRBV6-1 to TRBJ2-7; as DNA is missing, the TRBD1 call by TCRdb cannot be tested. The CDR3 runs 17 residues. Germline V gene lookup returns CDR1 MNHNS and CDR2 SASEGT. The CDR3 reads CASSVPLGRASSYEQYF.

This CDR3 reads CASSLGLAGGEQFF. The chain joins TRBV5-1 to TRBJ2-1; with no DNA, the TCRdb D assignment of TRBD2 cannot be verified. The length of the CDR3 is 14 residues. Germline-derived CDR1 and CDR2 are SGHRS and YFSETQ.

The chain recombines TRBV6-1 with TRBJ1-5; the TCRdb D gene call, TRBD1, has no DNA to confirm it. There are 13 residues in the CDR3. Germline values: CDR1 MNHNS, CDR2 SASEGT. The CDR3 is CASSGYRGQPQHF.

The gene calls are TRBV20-1 and TRBJ2-7. The CDR3 sequence is 13 residues long. Looked up from germline, CDR1 is DFQATT and CDR2 is SNEGSKA (reference sequence). CDR3 region: CSAGGMGTYEQYF.

The V gene is TRBV5-1, the J gene TRBJ2-7; the TRBD2 assignment by TCRdb is unverifiable without DNA. This CDR3 is 15 amino acids long. The germline V gene has CDR1 SGHRS and CDR2 YFSETQ. The CDR3 loop reads CASSRRSGGAHEQYF.

The chain couples TRBV25-1 to TRBJ1-1. Per the germline V gene, CDR1 is MGHDK and CDR2 is SYGVNS. The CDR3 is 15 amino acids. The CDR3 sequence is CASSPIRGQNTEAFF.

The chain is built from TRBV3-1 and TRBJ2-7. Germline loops: CDR1 LGHDT, CDR2 YNNKEL (reference sequence). The CDR3 runs to 13 residues. The CDR3 spells CASSQDRNAKQYF.

The V gene is TRBV5-1, the J gene TRBJ1-6; no DNA is available, so the TRBD1 call from TCRdb remains unchecked. Germline values: CDR1 SGHRS, CDR2 YFSETQ. This CDR3 comprises 17 residues. This CDR3 reads CASTLGDSSSYNSPLHF.

The V gene is TRBV6-5, the J gene TRBJ1-2; without DNA, the TCRdb call of TRBD1 cannot be checked. The V gene's germline CDR1 is MNHEY and CDR2 SVGAGI. This CDR3 spans 14 amino acids. The CDR3 here is CASSYTDQGQGYTF.

V is TRBV5-1 and J is TRBJ1-1; TCRdb lists TRBD1, though no DNA is available to test this call. Germline CDR1 is SGHRS and CDR2 is YFSETQ. CDR3 size: 16 residues. CDR3 region: CASSLGHAGVNTEAFF.